The 20 T cell receptor beta chains below were found in one sample sequenced in a study of cytomegalovirus exposure and HLA in healthy donors. Primers: 60 Vbeta forward and 13 Jbeta reverse. This table comes from immunoSEQ multiplex PCR, and its TCRdb copy is limited to in-frame clones, with some not included. In the table there are 110,000 or so clones, roughly 79% of which are singletons. Material for sequencing was PBMCs. These TCRs come from a woman aged 40-49 years in good health and CMV-seronegative.

The gene calls are TRBV4-3 and TRBJ1-5; 9 nucleotides align to TRBD1. Unmatched junction bases numbered 4, after V lost 0 bases and J lost 7 bases. Germline CDR1 reads LGHNA; CDR2 reads YSLEER. The CDR3 is 15 amino acids. Here the CDR3 reads CASSQERQGGQPQHF. In DNA, the CDR3 is TGCGCCAGCAGCCAAGAGAGACAGGGGGGCCAGCCCCAGCATTTT.

A word on this clone: This sample includes further DNA sequences coding for the same CDR3. The gene calls are TRBV5-1 and TRBJ1-1; no clear D gene. The CDR3 consists of 14 residues. Germline CDR1 is SGHRS and CDR2 is YFSETQ. The V gene lost 0 bases and the J gene lost 0 bases, with 6 bases spanning the gap. This CDR3 reads CASSLGSLNTEAFF. CDR3 sequence (DNA): TGCGCCAGCAGCTTGGGTAGCCTGAACACTGAAGCTTTCTTT.

V usage is TRBV2 and J usage is TRBJ1-6; perhaps TRBD1 as D (6 bases). The CDR3 length is 16 residues. Trimming cost V 6 bases and J 0 bases, with 12 bases left between them. Germline CDR1 is SNHLY and CDR2 is FYNNEI. The CDR3 sequence is CASSPRGPSYNSPLHF. As DNA, the CDR3 is TGTGCCAGCAGCCCCAGGGGACCCTCCTATAATTCACCCCTCCACTTT.

The chain couples TRBV28 to TRBJ1-1; D possibly corresponds to TRBD1 (6 bases). V was pared by 4 bases and J by 1 base, with 16 bases between. The CDR3 length is 16 residues. CDR1 and CDR2 from the germline V gene are MDHEN and SYDVKM. Written as DNA, the CDR3 is TGTGCCAGCAGTTCTGCGAGGGGGGGAGGGAACACTGAAGCTTTCTTT. Protein: CASSSARGGGNTEAFF.

V gene TRBV28 combines with J gene TRBJ2-7; D uncertain. The V gene's germline CDR1 is MDHEN and CDR2 SYDVKM. Trimming removed 1 base at V and 7 bases at J, with 17 bases between. The CDR3 is 15 residues long. CDR3 sequence (DNA): TGTGCCAGCAGTTTATCGTACAGACCACTTCGAGAGCAGTACTTC. This codes for CASSLSYRPLREQYF.

V and J are TRBV5-1 and TRBJ2-3; TRBD2 agrees at 13 bases. Germline V gene lookup returns CDR1 SGHRS and CDR2 YFSETQ. V shed 0 bases, J shed 10 bases, and the junction held 5 bases outside the gene matches. The CDR3 runs 15 residues. The CDR3 loop is CASSLVGTSGAAQYF. CDR3 nucleotide sequence: TGCGCCAGCAGCTTGGTTGGGACTAGCGGGGCGGCGCAGTATTTT.

The chain couples TRBV18 to TRBJ1-2; 7 bases match TRBD1. The CDR3 consists of 15 residues. Germline lookup yields CDR1 KGHSH and CDR2 LQKENI. With 6 bases clipped from V and 2 bases from J, the junction kept 9 bases outside the gene matches. The CDR3 loop is CASSDRQSENYGYTF. The CDR3 DNA reads TGTGCCAGCTCGGACAGGCAGTCAGAAAACTATGGCTACACCTTC.

The chain combines TRBV5-6 with TRBJ1-6; the D is unclear. Germline CDR1 and CDR2: SGHDT and YYEEEE. V lost 1 base and J 7 bases, leaving 12 bases between the germline ends. The CDR3 spans 15 residues. The CDR3 region is CASSLYGERNSPLHF. The CDR3 nucleotides are TGTGCCAGCAGCTTGTACGGGGAACGGAATTCACCCCTCCACTTT.

The chain links TRBV5-8 to TRBJ2-2, with 8 bases fitting TRBD2. CDR1 is SGHTS and CDR2 is YDEGEE in the germline V gene. The V and J ends lost 3 bases and 3 bases, in that order; junction bases with no gene match: 7. The CDR3 contains 16 residues. The chain's CDR3 is CASSSRGGLHTGELFF. As DNA, the CDR3 is TGTGCCAGCAGCTCTCGGGGGGGGCTCCACACCGGGGAGCTGTTTTTT.

J is TRBJ1-1 and V is TRBV7-9; TRBD1 aligns across 8 bases. This CDR3 contains 15 residues. V shed 0 bases, J shed 10 bases, and the junction held 10 bases outside the gene matches. The V gene's germline CDR1 is SEHNR and CDR2 FQNEAQ (reference sequence). The CDR3 nucleotides read TGTGCCAGCAGCTTAGCTGGACAGGGCCCGGGGAGAGCTTTCTTT. Translation gives CASSLAGQGPGRAFF.

Only a few counts were recorded for this clone. The V gene is TRBV21-1, the J gene TRBJ1-5; TRBD1 is the table's D call and was not checked against the DNA. TRBV21-1 is recorded as a pseudogene. The CDR3 runs 17 residues. CDR3 DNA sequence: TGTGCCAGCAGCAACCAAGGACAGGGGATTAGCAATCAGCCCCAGCATTTT. As protein: CASSNQGQGISNQPQHF.

This chain uses TRBV15 with TRBJ2-1; 12 bases match TRBD2. V gave up 1 base and J gave up 8 bases; unmatched junction bases: 3. The CDR3 loop spans 15 amino acids. Germline V CDR1 and CDR2: LNHNV, YYDKDF (reference sequence). The CDR3 DNA reads as TGTGCCACCAGCAGAGGACTAGCGGGAGTAGATGAGCAGTTCTTC. Translated, it gives CATSRGLAGVDEQFF.

This chain connects TRBV11-3 to TRBJ2-1; D possibly corresponds to TRBD1 (6 bases). The CDR3 runs to 14 residues. The germline V gene has CDR1 SGHNT and CDR2 YENEEA. V lost 1 base and J lost 7, with 11 bases in between. The CDR3 spells CASSLGQDWNEQFF. In nucleotides, the CDR3 is TGTGCCAGCAGCTTAGGACAGGACTGGAATGAGCAGTTCTTC.

This clone has a handful of counts. The chain joins TRBV5-1 to TRBJ2-6; D remains unclear. The CDR3 extends over 17 amino acids. Germline CDR1 and CDR2: SGHRS and YFSETQ. The V and J ends lost 0 bases and 0 bases respectively, with 10 bases between them. In DNA, the CDR3 is TGCGCCAGCAGCTTGGGGGTTCAGGACTCTGGGGCCAACGTCCTGACTTTC. Translation: CASSLGVQDSGANVLTF.

This rearrangement joins TRBV18 to TRBJ1-2; D gene ambiguous. CDR3 length: 14 amino acids. The V and J ends lost 5 bases and 8 bases respectively, with 18 bases between them. Germline V CDR1 and CDR2: KGHSH, LQKENI. DNA for the CDR3: TGTGCCAGCTCATCAACCTATACGGGGAACGGCTACACCTTC. It yields the protein CASSSTYTGNGYTF.

As concerns this clone: A read error may account for a junction end that differs from germline. The rearrangement uses TRBV5-3 and TRBJ2-1, with 7 bases that match TRBD2. TRBV5-3 is an open reading frame whose function is uncertain. CDR3 length: 12 residues. The CDR3 loop is CARSLTGREWLF. As DNA, the CDR3 is TGTGCCAGAAGCCTAACGGGGCGGGAGTGGCTCTTC.

V and J are TRBV5-1 and TRBJ2-1, with 7 positions matching TRBD2. Trimming took 4 bases from V and 8 from J; bases not matched to a gene: 15. CDR3 length: 16 amino acids. Germline V CDR1 and CDR2: SGHRS, YFSETQ. The CDR3 region is CASSGTMLQLADEQFF. CDR3 bases: TGCGCCAGCAGCGGGACTATGCTCCAGCTGGCTGATGAGCAGTTCTTC.

The chain is built from TRBV4-2 and TRBJ1-1; D not certain. CDR1 LGHNA and CDR2 YNFKEQ come from the germline V gene. Trimming shortened V by 4 bases and J by 3 bases, and 15 bases separated the two germline ends. CDR3 size: 15 residues. The CDR3 DNA is TGTGCCAGCAGCCTGGCCGGCGGGCCCGACACTGAAGCTTTCTTT. Residues: CASSLAGGPDTEAFF.

The V call is TRBV11-1, the J call TRBJ2-1; TRBD1 matches at 10 bases. CDR3 length: 16 residues. The germline CDR1 and CDR2 sequences are SGHAT and FQDESV (reference sequence). Germline trimming cut 5 bases from V and 8 bases from J; bases unmatched to any gene: 12. The CDR3 region has the DNA TGTGCCAGCAGCCAACGGGACAGGGGAGTTTCGGATGAGCAGTTCTTC. It specifies CASSQRDRGVSDEQFF.

The chain carries TRBV6-1 and TRBJ1-3, with D tentatively TRBD1 (5 bases). The CDR3 contains 16 residues. V gave up 2 bases and J gave up 4 bases, with 15 bases separating them. CDR1 is MNHNS, CDR2 SASEGT, per germline. Written as DNA, the CDR3 is TGTGCCAGCAGTGAAAATTGGCAGGGTTCCGGAAACACCATATATTTT. Translation: CASSENWQGSGNTIYF.